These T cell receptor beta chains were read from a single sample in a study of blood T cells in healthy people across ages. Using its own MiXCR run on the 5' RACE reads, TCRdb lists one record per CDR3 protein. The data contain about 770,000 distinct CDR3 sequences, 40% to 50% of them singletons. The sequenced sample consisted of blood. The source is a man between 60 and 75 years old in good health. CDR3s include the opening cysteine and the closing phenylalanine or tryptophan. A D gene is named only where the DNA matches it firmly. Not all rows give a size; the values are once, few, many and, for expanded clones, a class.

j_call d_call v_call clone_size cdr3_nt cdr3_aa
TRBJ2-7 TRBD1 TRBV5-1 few TGCGCCAGCAGCTTAAGACAGGGGGCGATTGACGAGCAGTACTTC CASSLRQGAIDEQYF
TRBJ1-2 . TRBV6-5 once TGTGCCAGCAGTCATTCACAGGGAAAGGGCTACACCTTC CASSHSQGKGYTF
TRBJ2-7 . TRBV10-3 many TGTGCCATCAGTGAACAGGGCTACGAGCAGTACTTC CAISEQGYEQYF
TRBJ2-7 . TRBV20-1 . TGCAGTGTTCCCGAGCAGTACTTC CSVPEQYF
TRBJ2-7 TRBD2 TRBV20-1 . TGCAGTGCGCTTGGAGAGGGCGGGAGCGAGCAGTACTTC CSALGEGGSEQYF
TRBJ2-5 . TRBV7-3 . TGTGCCAGCAGCTTTGGACATATGAGGGGCCAAGAGACCCAGTACTTC CASSFGHMRGQETQYF
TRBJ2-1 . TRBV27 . TGTGCCAGCAGAACAGGGTGGAATGAGCAGTTCTTC CASRTGWNEQFF
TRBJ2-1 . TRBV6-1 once TGTGCCAGCAGGAAGGGCTCAGGGACGGGAGAGACCCAGTTCTTC CASRKGSGTGETQFF
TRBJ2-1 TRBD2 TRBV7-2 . TGTGCCAGCAGCTTTATGACTAGCGGGGGATATTCAGAGACCCAGTTCTTC CASSFMTSGGYSETQFF
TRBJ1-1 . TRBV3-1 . TGTGCCAGCAGCCAGGCGGCCATGAACACTGAAGCTTTCTTT CASSQAAMNTEAFF
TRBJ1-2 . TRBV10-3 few TGTGCCATCAGTGAAGTGGAGGGAGGGGTTCGGTATGGCTACACCTTC CAISEVEGGVRYGYTF
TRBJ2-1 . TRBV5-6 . TGTGCCAGCAGCTTTTCCCGGGACATTTCCTACAATGAGCAGTTCTTC CASSFSRDISYNEQFF
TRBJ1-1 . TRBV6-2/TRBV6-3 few TGTGCCAGCAGCCGAATTGCGGCCGTTACGGGACGGGTGAACACTGAAGCTTTCTTT CASSRIAAVTGRVNTEAFF
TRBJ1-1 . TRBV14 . TGTGCCAGCAGCCAGAGGGGGGGTCTGAACACTGAAGCTTTCTTT CASSQRGGLNTEAFF
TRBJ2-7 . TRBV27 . TGTGCCAGCAGTTTTGACGCGCGTAGCTCCTACGAGCAGTACTTC CASSFDARSSYEQYF
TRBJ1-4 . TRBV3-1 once TGTGCCAGCAGCCCTGTCACATACGGGGTAGCAACTAATGAAAAACTGTTTTTT CASSPVTYGVATNEKLFF
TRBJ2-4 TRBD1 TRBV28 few TGTGCCAGCAGTTTGGGGACAGGGGCACCCAAAAACATTCAGTACTTC CASSLGTGAPKNIQYF
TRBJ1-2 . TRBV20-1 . TGCAGTGCTAGAGTTTTCGGTCCCGGCTATGGCTACACCTTC CSARVFGPGYGYTF
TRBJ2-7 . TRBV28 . TGTGCCAGCAGTTCCCCTGGACGGACCTACGAGCAGTACTTC CASSSPGRTYEQYF
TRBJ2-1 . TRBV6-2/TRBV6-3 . TGTGCCAGCAGCCAAGTCAGGGAGCAGTTCTTC CASSQVREQFF
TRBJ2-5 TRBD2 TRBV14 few TGTGCCAGCAGCCAGCCGGGACTAGCGGGGGGCATGGAAGAGACCCAGTACTTC CASSQPGLAGGMEETQYF
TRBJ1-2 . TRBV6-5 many TGTGCCAGCAGTTCCGGACTTTATGGCTACACCTTC CASSSGLYGYTF
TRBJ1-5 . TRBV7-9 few TGTGCCAGCAGTAAGGGCCGGGGGCCAGAGCAGCCCCAGCATTTT CASSKGRGPEQPQHF
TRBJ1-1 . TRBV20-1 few TGCAGTGCTAGTCCGGCGGGGGTGGGGACTGAAGCTTTCTTT CSASPAGVGTEAFF
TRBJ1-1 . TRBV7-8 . TGTGCCAGCAGCCGAGGACTGTTGAACACTGAAGCTTTCTTT CASSRGLLNTEAFF
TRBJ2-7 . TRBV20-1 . TGCAGTGCCTCCCCTAACTCCGACGAGCAGTACTTC CSASPNSDEQYF
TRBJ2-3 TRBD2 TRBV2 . TGTGCCAGCAGAGGTCGGACTAGCGGCACAGATACGCAGTATTTT CASRGRTSGTDTQYF
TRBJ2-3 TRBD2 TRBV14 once TGTGCCAGCAGCCAAGCGGCGGGGGGGCTAACAGATACGCAGTATTTT CASSQAAGGLTDTQYF
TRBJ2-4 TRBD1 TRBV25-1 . TGTGCCAGCAGTGAGGGACAGGGACATCGGGAGCAGTACTTC CASSEGQGHREQYF
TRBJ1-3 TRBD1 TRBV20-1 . TGCAGTGCTAGAGCCGGGACAGGGGTTTTCACTGGAAACACCATATATTTT CSARAGTGVFTGNTIYF
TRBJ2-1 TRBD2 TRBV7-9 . TGTGCCAGCAGCCCGAACCTCGGACTAGCGGGAGGCAATGAGCAGTTCTTC CASSPNLGLAGGNEQFF
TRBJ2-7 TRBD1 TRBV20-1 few TGCAGTGCTAGCGGACAGGGGGCTGCCTACGAGCAGTACTTC CSASGQGAAYEQYF
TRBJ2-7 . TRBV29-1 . TGCAGCGCCGTCTCCCACGAGCAGTACTTC CSAVSHEQYF
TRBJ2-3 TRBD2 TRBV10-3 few TGTGCCATCAGTGGAGCGGGGGCCACAGATACGCAGTATTTT CAISGAGATDTQYF
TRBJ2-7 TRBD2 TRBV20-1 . TGCAGTGCGCTTAGGGGAGCGGGGGGAACCTACGAGCAGTACTTC CSALRGAGGTYEQYF
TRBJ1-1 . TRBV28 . TGTGCCAGCAGTTTTGCGACAGGACTTATCATGAACACTGAAGCTTTCTTT CASSFATGLIMNTEAFF
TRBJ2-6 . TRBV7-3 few TGTGCCAGCAGCCCACACTCTGGGGCCAACGTCCTGACTTTC CASSPHSGANVLTF
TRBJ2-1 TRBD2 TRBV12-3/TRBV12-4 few TGTGCCAGCAGTTTAGCCCAGGGAGCGGGGGGGCCTCGGAATGAGCAGTTCTTC CASSLAQGAGGPRNEQFF
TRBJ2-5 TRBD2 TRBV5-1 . TGCGCCAGCAGCCTCCTGAGCAGCGGGGGCCAAGAGACCCAGTACTTC CASSLLSSGGQETQYF
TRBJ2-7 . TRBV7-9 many TGTGCCAGCAGCACGGAAGGACGGGGTTACGAGCAGTACTTC CASSTEGRGYEQYF
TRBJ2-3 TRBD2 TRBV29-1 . TGCAGCGTGACACACCCGGGGGGTAACACAGATACGCAGTATTTT CSVTHPGGNTDTQYF
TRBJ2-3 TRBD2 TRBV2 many TGTGCCAGCAGTTCAGGACTAGCGGGGGGGACAGATACGCAGTATTTT CASSSGLAGGTDTQYF
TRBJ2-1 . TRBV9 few TGTGCCAGCAGTCTGCATGAATCCTACAATGAGCAGTTCTTC CASSLHESYNEQFF
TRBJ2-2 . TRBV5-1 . TGCGCCAGCAGCTTGGCCGTTTCTGTTTCGGCCGGGGAGCTGTTTTTT CASSLAVSVSAGELFF
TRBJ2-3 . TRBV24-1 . TGTGCCACCAGTGACACGGGACCTGGACGGGGGGCGAGCACAGATACGCAGTATTTT CATSDTGPGRGASTDTQYF
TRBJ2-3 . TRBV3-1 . TGTGCCAGCAGCCAAGATAGGGGGTCTGGCGCAGATACGCAGTATTTT CASSQDRGSGADTQYF
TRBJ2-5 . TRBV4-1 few TGCGCCAGCAGCCAAGAGGGGGGACGTCAAGAGACCCAGTACTTC CASSQEGGRQETQYF
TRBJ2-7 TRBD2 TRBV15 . TGTGCCACCAGCAGCGGGGGGGGGTCCTACGAGCAGTACTTC CATSSGGGSYEQYF